This T cell receptor beta chain was captured by sequencing in a study of shared clonotypes between healthy human individuals. CDR1 and CDR2 from the germline V gene are MDHEN and SYDVKM. V lost 8 bases, J lost 1 base, and 16 bases stayed unmatched. The CDR3 is made up of 18 amino acids. A CD45RA-negative memory subset and a CD45RA+ naive subset were separated from the CD4+ cells. Clones were sequenced by immunoSEQ multiplex PCR, and TCRdb holds only the in-frame ones, with some missing. The table includes about 2.3 million clones, roughly 90% detected once. Input material: naive CD4+ T cells from PBMCs. Subset indicated: CD45RA+ positively selected. The rearrangement joins TRBV28 to TRBJ2-1; 8 bases fit TRBD2. The source is a man between 18 and 29 years old in good health. Some clones in this sample may be carry-over from other donors' samples. CDR3 residues: CASVPYPTGGKSYNEQFF. In DNA form, the CDR3 reads TGTGCCAGCGTCCCATACCCCACGGGAGGGAAGTCCTACAATGAGCAGTTCTTC.